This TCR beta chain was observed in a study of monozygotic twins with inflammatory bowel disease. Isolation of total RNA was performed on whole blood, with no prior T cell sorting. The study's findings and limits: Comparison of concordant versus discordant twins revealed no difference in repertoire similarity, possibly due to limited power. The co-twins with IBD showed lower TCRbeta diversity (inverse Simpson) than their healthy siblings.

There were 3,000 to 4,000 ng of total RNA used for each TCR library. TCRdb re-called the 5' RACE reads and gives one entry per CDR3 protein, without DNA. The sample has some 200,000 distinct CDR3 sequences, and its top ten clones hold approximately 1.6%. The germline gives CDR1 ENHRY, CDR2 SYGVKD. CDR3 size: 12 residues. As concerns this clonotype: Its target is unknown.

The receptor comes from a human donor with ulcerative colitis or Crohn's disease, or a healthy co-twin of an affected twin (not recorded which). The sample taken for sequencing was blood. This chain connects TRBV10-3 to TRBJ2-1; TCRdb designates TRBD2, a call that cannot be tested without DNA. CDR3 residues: CAIAGLTDEQFF.